This T cell receptor (beta chain) emerged from a study of shared clonotypes between healthy human individuals. In the study overall: The study used three CD4 naive, three CD4 memory, two CD8 naive and one CD8 memory plate per donor.

Assay: immunoSEQ multiplex PCR; the TCRdb copy retains only in-frame clones and omits some. The sample consists of fewer than 1 million clones, 90% to 97% of them appearing once. Cells designated naive CD8 were CD45RO-negative and were positively selected for CCR7, with terminally differentiated effector memory CD45RA+ cells excluded. The V gene's germline CDR1 is MGHRA and CDR2 YSYEKL. The CDR3 extends over 21 amino acids. Trimming took 4 bases from V and 2 from J; bases not matched to a gene: 13. Sequenced sample: naive CD8+ T cells sorted from blood. V usage is TRBV4-1 and J usage is TRBJ2-2, with TRBD2 matching over 16 bases. The source is a man younger than 45 in good health. The CDR3 DNA is TGCGCCAGCAGCCCCGGCGGGGGGACTAGCGGGAGGGCCGGTAACACCGGGGAGCTGTTTTTT. Its protein product is CASSPGGGTSGRAGNTGELFF.